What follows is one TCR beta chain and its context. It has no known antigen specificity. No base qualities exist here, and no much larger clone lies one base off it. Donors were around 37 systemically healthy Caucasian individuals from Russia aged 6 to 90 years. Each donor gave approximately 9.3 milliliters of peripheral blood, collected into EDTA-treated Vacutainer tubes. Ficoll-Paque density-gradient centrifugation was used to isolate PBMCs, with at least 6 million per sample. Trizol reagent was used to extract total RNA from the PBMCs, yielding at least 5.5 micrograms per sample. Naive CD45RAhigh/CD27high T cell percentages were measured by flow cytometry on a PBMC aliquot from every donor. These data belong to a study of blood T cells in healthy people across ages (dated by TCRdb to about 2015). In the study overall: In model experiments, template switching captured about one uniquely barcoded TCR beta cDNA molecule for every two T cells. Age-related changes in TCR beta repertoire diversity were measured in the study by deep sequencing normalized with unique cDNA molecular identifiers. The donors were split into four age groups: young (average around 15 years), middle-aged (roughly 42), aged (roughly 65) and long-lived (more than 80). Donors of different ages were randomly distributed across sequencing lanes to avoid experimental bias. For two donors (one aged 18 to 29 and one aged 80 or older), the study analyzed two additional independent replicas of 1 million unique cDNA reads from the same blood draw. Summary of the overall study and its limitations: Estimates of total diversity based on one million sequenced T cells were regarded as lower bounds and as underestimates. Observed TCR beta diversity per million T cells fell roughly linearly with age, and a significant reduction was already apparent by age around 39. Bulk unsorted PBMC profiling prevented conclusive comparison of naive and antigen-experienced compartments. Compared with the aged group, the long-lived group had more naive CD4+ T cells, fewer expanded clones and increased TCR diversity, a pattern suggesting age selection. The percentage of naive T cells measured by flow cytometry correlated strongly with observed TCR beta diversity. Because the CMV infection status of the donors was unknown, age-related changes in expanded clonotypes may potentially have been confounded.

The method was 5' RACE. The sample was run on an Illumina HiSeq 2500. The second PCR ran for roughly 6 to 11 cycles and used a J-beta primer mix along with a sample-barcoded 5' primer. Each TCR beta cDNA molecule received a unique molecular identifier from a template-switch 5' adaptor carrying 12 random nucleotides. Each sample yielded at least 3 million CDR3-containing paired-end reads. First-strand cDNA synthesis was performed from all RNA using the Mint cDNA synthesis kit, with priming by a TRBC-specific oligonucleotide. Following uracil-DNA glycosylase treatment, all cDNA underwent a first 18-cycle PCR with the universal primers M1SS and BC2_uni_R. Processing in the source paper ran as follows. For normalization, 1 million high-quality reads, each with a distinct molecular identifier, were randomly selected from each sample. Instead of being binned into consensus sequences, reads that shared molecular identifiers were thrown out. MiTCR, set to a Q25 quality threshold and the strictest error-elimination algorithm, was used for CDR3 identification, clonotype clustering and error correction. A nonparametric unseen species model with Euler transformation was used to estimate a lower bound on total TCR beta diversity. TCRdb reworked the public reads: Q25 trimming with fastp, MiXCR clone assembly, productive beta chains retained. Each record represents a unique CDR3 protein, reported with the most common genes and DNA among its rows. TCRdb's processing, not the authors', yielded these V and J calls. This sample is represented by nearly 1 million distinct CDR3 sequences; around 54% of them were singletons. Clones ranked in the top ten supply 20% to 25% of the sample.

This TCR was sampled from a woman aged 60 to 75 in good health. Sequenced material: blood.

CDR3 sequence: CASSLQGAGEQFF. The bases are TGCGCCAGCAGCTTACAGGGGGCAGGGGAGCAGTTCTTC. The chain employs TRBV5-1 and TRBJ2-1; 9 bases in the middle match TRBD1. The CDR3 spans 13 residues, from the cysteine through the phenylalanine. The kept DNA is CDR3 alone, 39 bases in frame from the first base. From the germline V gene, CDR1 is SGHRS and CDR2 is YFSETQ. Trimming removed 2 bases from V and 10 bases from J; the gene matches leave 4 bases unexplained.